The T cell receptor beta chain under discussion was sequenced for a study of cytotoxic CD8 clonotypes in ibrutinib-treated CLL. Germline CDR1 MDHEN, CDR2 SYDVKM. Trimming took 6 bases from V and 1 from J, leaving 9 bases between them. This CDR3 contains 13 residues. Libraries were prepared by immunoSEQ multiplex PCR; TCRdb keeps only in-frame clonotypes and omits some of them. The sample has approximately 300,000 clones, around four fifths seen once. The sequence derives from a human donor with chronic lymphocytic leukemia. The sample consisted of PBMCs, taken before ibrutinib treatment. J is TRBJ1-2 and V is TRBV28; the D gene is possibly TRBD1 (6 bases). Here the CDR3 reads CASRDSNNYGYTF. In DNA, the CDR3 is TGTGCCAGCAGGGACAGTAATAACTATGGCTACACCTTC.